This TCR beta chain originates from a study of shared clonotypes between healthy human individuals. CD45RA+ naive and CD45RA-negative memory subsets were separated from CD4+ cells. V shed 5 bases, J shed 4 bases, and the junction held 8 bases outside the gene matches. The CDR3 consists of 15 residues. Germline V gives CDR1 ENHRY, CDR2 SYGVKD. The assay ran at deep level. Clones were sequenced by immunoSEQ multiplex PCR, and TCRdb holds only the in-frame ones, with some missing. The sample yields roughly 2.5 million clones, 85% to 95% seen once. Sequenced sample: naive CD4+ T cells sorted from blood. Subset here: CD45RA+ positively selected. V gene TRBV10-3 combines with J gene TRBJ1-3, with 7 bases matching TRBD1. This clonotype was sampled from a man aged 18 to 29 in good health. DNA for the CDR3: TGTGCCATCAGTTTAACAGGGGTCTCGGGAAACACCATATATTTT. Translation: CAISLTGVSGNTIYF.